Here is one T cell receptor beta chain with its context. Its antigen is as yet unknown. Total RNA, at least 6 micrograms per sample, came from PBMCs. A second PCR of about 6 to 11 cycles used a sample-barcoded 5' primer and a J-beta primer mix. TCRdb recomputed calls from the 5' RACE reads with MiXCR, one row per CDR3 protein. The table has roughly 1,000,000 distinct CDR3 sequences, approximately 26% seen once. This specimen comes from a study of blood T cells in healthy people across ages. Study observations and caveats: Leaving the PBMCs unsorted stopped any conclusive comparison of naive versus antigen-experienced cells.

This CDR3 has 15 amino acids. Trimming took 5 bases from V and 1 from J, leaving 15 bases between them. Per germline, CDR1 LNHDA and CDR2 SQIVND (reference sequence). These sequences were also reported in another study, on T cells of mothers and their children. As reported in that work: No clones detected were persistent microchimeric T cell clones.

The genes are TRBV19 and TRBJ2-7; D may be TRBD1 (6 bases). The specimen sequenced was blood. This clonotype originated in a girl aged 2 to 9 in good health. The CDR3 loop reads CASSAETGKSYEQYF. CDR3 nucleotide sequence: TGTGCCAGTAGTGCTGAAACAGGGAAGTCCTACGAGCAGTACTTC.